This entry describes one T cell receptor beta chain. As yet, its antigen is unknown. The record originates from a study of shared clonotypes between healthy human individuals. Deep was the level used in running the assay. Here immunoSEQ multiplex PCR was the method, and the copy in TCRdb shows in-frame clones only, minus some. The sample carries over a million clones, about 74% recorded once. Regarding the study as a whole: The represented genetic and exposure-history diversity was limited by the small number of donors.

The ends lost 5 bases at V and 4 bases at J; junction bases unmatched: 6. Germline CDR1 and CDR2: SEHNR and FQNEAQ (reference sequence). The length of the CDR3 is 17 residues. The chain recombines TRBV7-9 with TRBJ2-3, with 16 nucleotides matching TRBD2. Sequenced input: memory CD4+ T cells sorted from blood. Subset: CD45RA-negative fraction. The sequence came from a man aged 18 to 30 in good health. In DNA form, the CDR3 reads TGTGCCAGCAGCCCCGGGACTAGCGGGAGGGAGGCAGATACGCAGTATTTT. It translates to CASSPGTSGREADTQYF.